What follows are 28 T cell receptor beta chains derived from one specimen sequenced in a study of T cell repertoires in cytomegalovirus infection. Which antigens these TCRs recognize remains unknown. A single record per CDR3 protein comes from TCRdb applying MiXCR to the reads. The table records about 900,000 distinct CDR3 sequences, around 29% of them present only once. Sequencing was performed on cultured CD8+ T cells from PBMCs, taken from culture after CMV antigen stimulation. Receptor source: a human donor in good health (CMV status not recorded). Some clones in this sample may be carry-over from other donors' samples.

This clonotype occurred a few times. The J gene is TRBJ2-2, the V gene TRBV14; D not certain. This CDR3 contains 13 residues. Germline CDR1 is SGHDN and CDR2 is FVKESK. The germline V and J ends were trimmed by 6 bases and 4 bases, with 9 bases remaining between them. The CDR3 spells CASRPLITGELFF. CDR3 DNA sequence: TGTGCCAGCAGACCTTTAATCACCGGGGAGCTGTTTTTT.

The chain's CDR3 is CATSDLAGPYQETQYF. CDR3 coding DNA: TGTGCCACCAGTGACTTAGCGGGGCCCTACCAAGAGACCCAGTACTTC. V gene TRBV24-1 combines with J gene TRBJ2-5; 8 positions agree with TRBD2. CDR1 and CDR2 (germline): KGHDR, SFDVKD. The CDR3 runs to 16 residues. J lost 0 bases, V lost 4 bases, and 6 bases had no gene match.

V gene TRBV10-3 combines with J gene TRBJ2-2; 16 bases fit TRBD2. The length of the CDR3 is 16 residues. Germline CDR1 ENHRY, CDR2 SYGVKD. CDR3 protein: CVSGTSGGEGTGELFF. The CDR3 nucleotides read TGTGTCAGCGGGACTAGCGGGGGGGAAGGCACCGGGGAGCTGTTTTTT.

The sample holds a few counts of this clonotype. V is TRBV12-3 or TRBV12-4 and J is TRBJ1-1; D gene ambiguous. With 2 bases removed from V and 6 bases from J, the gap between germline ends came to 13 bases. CDR3 length equals 14 residues. The DNA of the CDR3 is TGTGCCAGCAGTTTATACGGCAGCCGGGCTGAAGCTTTCTTT. This encodes CASSLYGSRAEAFF.

In its sample, this clonotype was seen a few times. This chain uses TRBV27 with TRBJ2-5; a possible D gene is TRBD2 (6 bases). CDR1 is MNHEY and CDR2 is SMNVEV in the germline V gene (reference sequence). Trimming removed 5 bases from V and 4 bases from J, with 17 bases in between. The CDR3 contains 15 residues. The CDR3: CASSLEGQEGETQYF. CDR3 coding DNA: TGTGCCAGCAGTCTGGAGGGGCAGGAGGGAGAGACCCAGTACTTC.

In this sample, this clonotype turned up many times. The J gene is TRBJ2-2, the V gene TRBV19; D gene uncertain. This CDR3 is built from 13 residues. Trimming left V 5 bases short and J 4 bases short, with 8 bases between. Germline-derived CDR1 and CDR2 are LNHDA and SQIVND (reference sequence). The CDR3 DNA reads as TGTGCCAGTAGTCCCTTGGCCACCGGGGAGCTGTTTTTT. Translating gives CASSPLATGELFF.

This clonotype was observed a few times. V usage is TRBV19 and J usage is TRBJ2-1; weak D call: TRBD2 (5 bases). The CDR3 contains 14 residues. The germline V and J ends were trimmed by 9 bases and 5 bases, with 17 bases remaining between them. CDR1 and CDR2 from the germline V gene are LNHDA and SQIVND (reference sequence). CDR3 sequence: CASSRGPFDNEQFF. The CDR3 DNA reads TGTGCCAGCAGCCGCGGGCCCTTTGACAATGAGCAGTTCTTC.

This clonotype was recorded at least ten times. The chain couples TRBV7-2 to TRBJ2-1, with 8 bases that match TRBD1. The V gene end was trimmed by 6 bases and the J gene end by 6 bases; junction bases not matched to a gene: 16. There are 17 residues in the CDR3. CDR1 SGHTA and CDR2 FQGNSA come from the germline V gene. CDR3 DNA sequence: TGTGCCAGCAGTTCCGGACAGGGTATGGGGATCCTCAATGAGCAGTTCTTC. Protein: CASSSGQGMGILNEQFF.

This clonotype has only a few counts. The chain has TRBV10-3 and TRBJ2-7; tentative D call: TRBD2 (5 bases). The V end lost 10 bases, the J end lost 1 base, and 14 bases lay between the germline ends. CDR3 length: 13 amino acids. Germline loops: CDR1 ENHRY, CDR2 SYGVKD. The CDR3 DNA sequence: TGTGCCACCCAACCGGGAACATCCTACGAGCAGTACTTC. The encoded protein is CATQPGTSYEQYF.

The genes are TRBV19 and TRBJ2-3; 7 bases align to TRBD1. CDR3 size: 13 residues. Trimming cost V 8 bases and J 3 bases; bases outside gene matches: 5. Germline lookup yields CDR1 LNHDA and CDR2 SQIVND (reference sequence). The CDR3 reads CASGDRVTDTQYF. Here the CDR3 DNA reads TGTGCCAGTGGAGACAGGGTGACAGATACGCAGTATTTT. The variable domain in full, completed from reference TRBV19 and TRBJ2-3, reads DGGITQSPKYLFRKEGQNVTLSCEQNLNHDAMYWYRQDPGQGLRLIYYSQIVNDFQKGDIAEGYSVSREKKESFPLTVTSAQKNPTAFYLCASGDRVTDTQYFGPGTRLTVL.

The chain couples TRBV12-3 or TRBV12-4 to TRBJ2-7; unclear D gene. V shed 1 base and J shed 5 bases, with 6 bases lying between them. There are 12 residues in the CDR3. CDR3 nucleotide sequence: TGTGCCAGCAGTTTAGGAACCCACGAGCAGTACTTC. Translating gives CASSLGTHEQYF.

This chain connects TRBV7-2 to TRBJ2-2, with TRBD2 matching 15 bases. V dropped 6 bases and J dropped 7; count of bases not matched to a gene: 9. Per the germline V gene, CDR1 is SGHTA and CDR2 is FQGNSA. The CDR3 is 17 amino acids. CDR3 sequence reads: CASSSGTSGGRGGELFF. The CDR3 coding sequence is TGTGCCAGCAGTTCCGGGACTAGCGGGGGGCGAGGCGGGGAGCTGTTTTTT.

The rearrangement uses TRBV27 and TRBJ2-1, with TRBD2 matching over 13 bases. The CDR3 has 14 amino acids. The trim removed 5 bases at V and 13 bases at J, leaving 8 bases unmatched. Germline lookup yields CDR1 MNHEY and CDR2 SMNVEV (reference sequence). DNA for the CDR3: TGTGCCAGCAGTGTCGGGACTAGCGGGGCTCCACAGTTCTTC. Amino acid sequence: CASSVGTSGAPQFF.

The rearrangement joins TRBV4-3 to TRBJ2-1, with D tentatively TRBD2 (5 bases). V was cut by 0 bases and J by 9 bases, with 12 bases left in between. Germline V lookup: CDR1 LGHNA, CDR2 YSLEER. The CDR3 is 14 residues long. As DNA, the CDR3 is TGCGCCAGCAGCCAAGAGACTTCTGGGAGTGAGCAGTTCTTC. Its protein is CASSQETSGSEQFF.

In the case of this clonotype: Likely a read error: the CDR3 ends without its conserved phenylalanine or tryptophan. V gene TRBV7-6 combines with J gene TRBJ2-3; D may be TRBD2 (5 bases). The germline V gene has CDR1 SGHVS and CDR2 FNYEAQ. Trimming pared 5 bases from V and 2 bases from J, leaving 17 bases between. The CDR3 consists of 16 residues. CDR3 coding DNA: TGTGCCAGCAGCCTCTCCTCAGCGGCTCTCACAGATACGCAGTATTAT. This sequence encodes CASSLSSAALTDTQYY.

This clonotype occurred many times. V is TRBV7-8 and J is TRBJ2-7; D is uncertain. Germline V gives CDR1 SGHVS, CDR2 FQNEAQ. V lost 10 bases and J 2 bases, leaving 12 bases between the germline ends. The CDR3 spans 12 residues. CDR3 sequence: CATRARPYEQYF. DNA for the CDR3: TGTGCCACACGAGCCAGACCCTACGAGCAGTACTTC.

This chain connects TRBV12-3 or TRBV12-4 to TRBJ2-2, with D perhaps TRBD1 (5 bases). The CDR3 is made up of 13 amino acids. With 10 bases removed from V and 4 bases from J, the gap between germline ends came to 13 bases. The CDR3 nucleotides are TGTGCCACCCACACCGACAGCACCGGGGAGCTGTTTTTT. Translation: CATHTDSTGELFF.

This clonotype has only one observation. A much larger clone differs from this one at a single base, so this may be a read error. J is TRBJ1-5 and V is TRBV7-8; 9 positions agree with TRBD1. This CDR3 region has 14 residues. Germline CDR1 SGHVS, CDR2 FQNEAQ. As DNA, the CDR3 is TGTGTCAGCAGACAGGGGGTTAGCAATCAGCCCCAGCATTTT. Translating gives CVSRQGVSNQPQHF.

This chain links TRBV7-2 with TRBJ2-3; 10 nucleotides agree with TRBD2. The trim removed 3 bases at V and 4 bases at J, leaving 7 bases unmatched. CDR3 length equals 16 residues. Germline assignment: CDR1 SGHTA and CDR2 FQGNSA. The CDR3 DNA follows: TGTGCCAGCAGCTTTTCCGGGACTAGCGTACCAGATACGCAGTATTTT. This gives the protein CASSFSGTSVPDTQYF.

The chain couples TRBV19 to TRBJ2-7; 13 bases are shared with TRBD2. After removal of 5 bases from V and 3 bases from J, the junction contained 7 bases not matched to a gene. Germline assignment: CDR1 LNHDA and CDR2 SQIVND (reference sequence). The CDR3 covers 16 residues. The CDR3 spells CASSSNGTSGVYEQYF. The CDR3 bases are TGTGCCAGTAGTTCAAATGGGACTAGCGGGGTCTACGAGCAGTACTTC.

This clonotype was counted a few times. The V and J genes are TRBV7-9 and TRBJ2-7; D is uncertain. The length of the CDR3 is 11 residues. Trimming took 5 bases from V and 5 from J, leaving 7 bases between them. Germline V gene sequence: CDR1 SEHNR, CDR2 FQNEAQ (reference sequence). CDR3 sequence: CASSQTHEQYV. CDR3 coding DNA: TGTGCCAGCAGCCAAACGCACGAGCAGTACGTC.

The sample holds a few counts of this clonotype. The CDR3 protein is CAIRKRDRGIETQYF. In DNA form, the CDR3 reads TGTGCCATCCGAAAAAGGGACAGGGGGATTGAGACCCAGTACTTC. This chain connects TRBV10-3 to TRBJ2-5, with 11 bases lining up with TRBD1. The CDR3 contains 15 residues. J lost 5 bases, V lost 8 bases, and 10 bases had no gene match. Per germline, CDR1 ENHRY and CDR2 SYGVKD.

This clonotype was detected only a few times. The chain combines TRBV6-1 with TRBJ1-2; D is ambiguous. V lost 0 bases and J lost 0, with 5 bases in between. Germline CDR1 is MNHNS and CDR2 is SASEGT. The CDR3 extends over 14 amino acids. CDR3 sequence: CASSEAASNYGYTF. The CDR3 nucleotides read TGTGCCAGCAGTGAAGCAGCTTCTAACTATGGCTACACCTTC.

This clonotype was recorded many times. The rearrangement uses TRBV7-6 and TRBJ2-7; 7 bases are shared with TRBD2. Germline V gives CDR1 SGHVS, CDR2 FNYEAQ. The CDR3 contains 19 residues. The trim removed 5 bases at V and 5 bases at J, leaving 24 bases unmatched. The CDR3, as DNA: TGTGCCAGCAGCCCTTTCGCGGTCACAACTAGCGAGAAGGTACACGAGCAGTACTTC. This encodes CASSPFAVTTSEKVHEQYF.

In its sample, this clonotype was seen many times. This chain links TRBV6-1 with TRBJ1-1; D ambiguous. This CDR3 region has 14 residues. CDR1 and CDR2 (germline): MNHNS, SASEGT. V gave up 8 bases and J gave up 1 base, with 14 bases separating them. This CDR3 reads CASVSQVKNTEAFF. In nucleotides, the CDR3 is TGTGCCAGCGTGTCCCAAGTGAAGAACACTGAAGCTTTCTTT.

The rearrangement joins TRBV11-2 to TRBJ2-7; no definite D call. The CDR3 contains 12 residues. The germline V gene encodes CDR1 SGHAT and CDR2 FQNNGV. The V end was cut by 1 base, the J end by 6 bases, with 7 bases between. In DNA form, the CDR3 reads TGTGCCAGCAGCTTAGGGTATGGCGAGCAGTACGTC. Amino acids: CASSLGYGEQYV.

This clonotype was seen just once. The gene calls are TRBV9 and TRBJ2-3, with D unresolved. V was shortened by 3 bases and J by 5 bases, with 16 bases between the two germline ends. Germline-derived CDR1 and CDR2 are SGDLS and YYNGEE. This CDR3 is 15 amino acids long. Here the CDR3 DNA reads TGTGCCAGCAGCGGGTGGGGTAGGTCACAAGATACGCAGTATTTT. This codes for CASSGWGRSQDTQYF.

The chain couples TRBV27 to TRBJ1-5; no definite D call. V was shortened by 6 bases and J by 0 bases, with 6 bases between the two germline ends. The CDR3 totals 13 residues. CDR1 is MNHEY and CDR2 is SMNVEV in the germline V gene (reference sequence). The CDR3, as DNA: TGTGCCAGCAGGCCCTTTAGCAATCAGCCCCAGCATTTT. This gives the protein CASRPFSNQPQHF.